Shown below are 30 T cell receptor beta chains from a single sample sequenced in a study of technical replicates of blood from a handful of donors (dated by TCRdb to between 2016 and 2019). Library preparation was by the immunoSEQ multiplex PCR assay. TCRdb mirrors the immuneACCESS table, restricted to in-frame sequences. Some clones are absent from its copies; in checked studies, under half trace to an unresolved V gene, and the reason for the others is unknown. This sample gives some 57,000 clones in total; roughly 86% of them show up just once. Of the sample, roughly 4.9% is held by the ten largest clones. Sequencing input: PBMCs. The source of these receptors is a human donor in good health. Some clones in this sample may be carry-over from other donors' samples.

V and J are TRBV18 and TRBJ1-6; the match to TRBD1 covers 9 bases. Germline trimming cut 6 bases from V and 7 bases from J; bases unmatched to any gene: 7. This CDR3 has 15 residues. Germline CDR1 is KGHSH and CDR2 is LQKENI. The CDR3, as DNA: TGTGCCAGCTCCTCCGACAGGGGGAGAAATTCACCCCTCCACTTT. This encodes CASSSDRGRNSPLHF.

This clone showed up just once. The rearrangement links TRBV14 to TRBJ2-7, with D uncertain. CDR3 length: 16 residues. With 0 bases removed from V and 2 bases from J, the gap between germline ends came to 14 bases. The germline V gene has CDR1 SGHDN and CDR2 FVKESK. The CDR3 nucleotides are TGTGCCAGCAGCCAAGACTCCGGCCGGCTAGCCTACGAGCAGTACTTC. It encodes CASSQDSGRLAYEQYF.

This chain joins TRBV11-3 and TRBJ1-1; 8 nucleotides line up with TRBD1. The germline gives CDR1 SGHNT, CDR2 YENEEA. V shed 5 bases and J 0 bases; nucleotides not matched to a gene: 2. The length of the CDR3 is 14 residues. Here the CDR3 DNA reads TGTGCCAGCAGCCCGACAGGGGTGAACACTGAAGCTTTCTTT. Protein: CASSPTGVNTEAFF.

The V gene is TRBV10-3, the J gene TRBJ2-5; 7 nucleotides match TRBD1. This CDR3 region has 14 residues. With V trimmed by 0 bases and J by 4 bases, 2 bases remained unmatched. Per germline, CDR1 ENHRY and CDR2 SYGVKD. In nucleotides, the CDR3 is TGTGCCATCAGTGAGTCGAGGGGGCTAGAGACCCAGTACTTC. It yields the protein CAISESRGLETQYF.

The gene calls are TRBV6-5 and TRBJ1-1, with D perhaps matching TRBD1 (5 bases). V was trimmed by 8 bases and J by 4 bases, leaving 11 bases between them. This CDR3 is 12 amino acids long. From germline, CDR1 is MNHEY and CDR2 SVGAGI. The CDR3 DNA is TGTGCCAGCGGTAGTGGGGCCACTGAAGCTTTCTTT. Amino acids: CASGSGATEAFF.

The rearrangement joins TRBV4-3 to TRBJ2-3; D is uncertain. V was pared by 0 bases and J by 3 bases, with 4 bases between. Looked up from germline, CDR1 is LGHNA and CDR2 is YSLEER. CDR3 length: 13 amino acids. The CDR3 loop is CASSQERTDTQYF. The CDR3 bases are TGCGCCAGCAGCCAAGAGCGGACAGATACGCAGTATTTT.

This chain connects TRBV5-1 to TRBJ2-1; no firm D call. This CDR3 has 15 residues. V lost 1 base to trimming and J lost 7 bases, with 15 bases between them. The germline V gene has CDR1 SGHRS and CDR2 YFSETQ. The CDR3 bases are TGCGCCAGCAGCTTGTCAAGTGCGAGAAGAAATGAGCAGTTCTTC. Its translation: CASSLSSARRNEQFF.

The CDR3 loop reads CASSSRTRGTDTQYF. The DNA of the CDR3 is TGTGCCAGCAGTTCAAGGACAAGGGGGACAGATACGCAGTATTTT. This chain links TRBV6-5 with TRBJ2-3, with a tentative D call TRBD1 (6 bases). Trimming cost V 4 bases and J 3 bases, with 14 bases left between them. Germline V CDR1 and CDR2: MNHEY, SVGAGI. The CDR3 sequence is 15 residues long.

The chain couples TRBV13 to TRBJ2-3, with 11 bases aligning to TRBD2. Germline V gene lookup returns CDR1 PRHDT and CDR2 FYEKMQ (reference sequence). The CDR3 covers 19 residues. V trimming: 5 bases; J trimming: 7 bases; junction bases outside the gene matches: 20. The CDR3: CASSQSPLNSGRAVNTQYF. CDR3 in DNA: TGTGCCAGCAGCCAAAGCCCCCTAAATAGCGGGAGGGCCGTAAATACGCAGTATTTT.

The chain employs TRBV11-2 and TRBJ1-1, with D possibly being TRBD1 (6 bases). CDR1 SGHAT and CDR2 FQNNGV come from the germline V gene. The CDR3 is 13 amino acids. The V end lost 5 bases, the J end lost 10 bases, and 17 bases lay between the germline ends. DNA for the CDR3: TGTGCCAGCAGCGAAACAGGGATATTGGGAGCTTTCTTT. Translation gives CASSETGILGAFF.

The chain uses TRBV7-9 and TRBJ2-3; 9 bases line up with TRBD1. V trimming: 6 bases; J trimming: 4 bases; junction bases outside the gene matches: 8. The CDR3 spans 15 residues. Germline V gene sequence: CDR1 SEHNR, CDR2 FQNEAQ (reference sequence). The CDR3 nucleotides read TGTGCCAGCAGACGGACAGGGGAGGTGGCAGATACGCAGTATTTT. Translated, it gives CASRRTGEVADTQYF. The whole variable domain, remainder taken from reference TRBV7-9 and TRBJ2-3, is DTGVSQNPRHKITKRGQNVTFRCDPISEHNRLYWYRQTLGQGPEFLTYFQNEAQLEKSRLLSDRFSAERPKGSFSTLEIQRTEQGDSAMYLCASRRTGEVADTQYFGPGTRLTVL.

This rearrangement joins TRBV6-5 to TRBJ2-1, with 10 nucleotides matching TRBD1. There are 11 residues in the CDR3. Germline V gene lookup returns CDR1 MNHEY and CDR2 SVGAGI. Unmatched junction bases numbered 2, after V lost 6 bases and J lost 12 bases. CDR3 sequence (DNA): TGTGCCAGCAGCGGGGACAGGGGGCAGTTCTTC. Amino acids: CASSGDRGQFF.

The chain is built from TRBV10-3 and TRBJ1-6, with TRBD1 matching over 11 bases. The CDR3 covers 14 residues. The V gene end was trimmed by 10 bases and the J gene end by 10 bases; junction bases not matched to a gene: 9. Germline lookup yields CDR1 ENHRY and CDR2 SYGVKD. The CDR3 coding sequence is TGTGCCACATCACCGGGACAGGGGGTATCACCCCTCCACTTT. This translates into CATSPGQGVSPLHF.

This clone was observed a few times. V usage is TRBV4-2 and J usage is TRBJ1-1; 7 nucleotides agree with TRBD1. With 4 bases clipped from V and 3 bases from J, the junction kept 8 bases outside the gene matches. Looked up from germline, CDR1 is LGHNA and CDR2 is YNFKEQ. The CDR3 spans 15 residues. CDR3: CASSLTGEEDTEAFF. The DNA of the CDR3 is TGTGCCAGCAGCCTAACAGGGGAGGAGGACACTGAAGCTTTCTTT.

J is TRBJ1-1 and V is TRBV5-1; perhaps TRBD1 as D (5 bases). The CDR3 covers 13 residues. The germline V gene encodes CDR1 SGHRS and CDR2 YFSETQ. The ends were cut back, 4 bases at V and 3 bases at J, with 10 bases in the middle. As DNA, the CDR3 is TGCGCCAGCAGCGTACGGGGGGACACTGAAGCTTTCTTT. It specifies CASSVRGDTEAFF.

V and J are TRBV7-7 and TRBJ2-1; 9 positions match TRBD2. The CDR3 runs 18 residues. Trimming cost V 2 bases and J 8 bases; bases outside gene matches: 16. Germline V gives CDR1 SSHAT, CDR2 FNYEAQ (reference sequence). The CDR3, as DNA: TGTGCCAGCAGCTTACAAAGCGGGGGGCAGACCGCGCTGGATGAGCAGTTCTTC. Its protein product is CASSLQSGGQTALDEQFF.

This clone was observed a single time. This chain links TRBV15 with TRBJ1-2, with TRBD1 as a possible D gene (5 bases). Germline CDR1 reads LNHNV; CDR2 reads YYDKDF (reference sequence). Deletions cut 3 bases from V and 2 bases from J, with 10 bases between. The CDR3 consists of 14 residues. The CDR3 region is CATSRDTLNYGYTF. In DNA, the CDR3 is TGTGCCACCAGCAGGGACACCCTAAACTATGGCTACACCTTC.

The V gene is TRBV18, the J gene TRBJ2-3; 9 bases align to TRBD2. Germline values: CDR1 KGHSH, CDR2 LQKENI. J lost 1 base, V lost 2 bases, and 4 bases had no gene match. CDR3 length: 16 amino acids. CDR3 region: CASSPGLAGGTDTQYF. The CDR3 DNA reads TGTGCCAGCTCACCAGGATTAGCGGGAGGCACAGATACGCAGTATTTT.

The chain links TRBV19 to TRBJ1-4; the D is unclear. CDR1 LNHDA and CDR2 SQIVND come from the germline V gene (reference sequence). The CDR3 has 13 residues. The germline V and J ends were trimmed by 3 bases and 4 bases, with 6 bases remaining between them. CDR3 loop: CASSILRNEKLFF. The CDR3 bases are TGTGCCAGTAGTATTCTGCGTAATGAAAAACTGTTTTTT.

The genes are TRBV18 and TRBJ2-7; D gene uncertain. V lost 3 bases to trimming and J lost 6 bases, with 12 bases between them. The CDR3 totals 13 residues. CDR1 KGHSH and CDR2 LQKENI come from the germline V gene. The CDR3 DNA sequence: TGTGCCAGCTCACCGGGCAATCCAGGCGAGCAGTACTTC. This gives the protein CASSPGNPGEQYF. Drawing the rest from reference TRBV18 and TRBJ2-7, the complete variable domain is NAGVMQNPRHLVRRRGQEARLRCSPMKGHSHVYWYRQLPEEGLKFMVYLQKENIIDESGMPKERFSAEFPKEGPSILRIQQVVRGDSAAYFCASSPGNPGEQYFGPGTRLTVT.

This clone was detected once. This chain links TRBV6-1 with TRBJ1-5, with TRBD1 identical over 8 bases. Looked up from germline, CDR1 is MNHNS and CDR2 is SASEGT. The junction had 3 bases not matched to a gene; V was cut back by 6 bases and J by 2 bases. The CDR3 has 14 amino acids. The CDR3 sequence is CASRPDRGNQPQHF. The CDR3, as DNA: TGTGCCAGCAGACCGGACAGGGGCAATCAGCCCCAGCATTTT.

The V gene is TRBV21-1, the J gene TRBJ2-7; the table's D call TRBD1 went unverified against the DNA. TRBV21-1 is marked as a pseudogene. CDR3 length equals 13 residues. CDR3 in amino acids: CASRSDRVGEQYF. In nucleotides, the CDR3 is TGTGCCAGCAGATCAGACAGGGTCGGCGAGCAGTACTTC.

This chain joins TRBV5-4 and TRBJ2-3; 10 bases align to TRBD2. This CDR3 contains 15 residues. Trimming removed 5 bases from V and 0 bases from J; junction bases left unmatched: 3. CDR1 and CDR2 from the germline V gene are SGHNT and YYREEE (reference sequence). The CDR3 nucleotides are TGTGCCAGCAGTTGGACTAGCGGAAGCACAGATACGCAGTATTTT. It translates to CASSWTSGSTDTQYF.

V gene TRBV5-1 combines with J gene TRBJ1-1, with TRBD1 matching 9 bases. This CDR3 is 18 amino acids long. The ends lost 0 bases at V and 2 bases at J; junction bases unmatched: 11. Germline CDR1 and CDR2: SGHRS and YFSETQ. For the CDR3, the DNA is TGCGCCAGCAGCTTGGCGACAGGGGGACAGTCCCGAAACACTGAAGCTTTCTTT. This gives the protein CASSLATGGQSRNTEAFF.

The rearrangement uses TRBV30 and TRBJ1-1, with 7 bases identical to TRBD1. After removal of 2 bases from V and 10 bases from J, the junction contained 4 bases not matched to a gene. From germline, CDR1 is GTSNPN and CDR2 SVGIG (reference sequence). The CDR3 is 11 residues long. The CDR3 reads CAWSRDSTAFF. For the CDR3, the DNA is TGTGCCTGGAGTAGGGACAGCACAGCTTTCTTT.

This chain links TRBV6-5 with TRBJ2-7; 8 nucleotides agree with TRBD1. CDR3 length equals 14 residues. The trim removed 2 bases at V and 2 bases at J, leaving 2 bases unmatched. Germline-derived CDR1 and CDR2 are MNHEY and SVGAGI. CDR3 nucleotide sequence: TGTGCCAGCAGTTACGTGGACAGGGCCTACGAGCAGTACTTC. Translating gives CASSYVDRAYEQYF.

The chain combines TRBV5-4 with TRBJ2-1; D is perhaps TRBD2 (5 bases). Germline-derived CDR1 and CDR2 are SGHNT and YYREEE (reference sequence). V was cut by 4 bases and J by 6 bases, with 17 bases left in between. This CDR3 has 15 amino acids. The CDR3 coding sequence is TGTGCCAGCAGCACGGATGCTAGCTTAGGCAATGAGCAGTTCTTC. This sequence encodes CASSTDASLGNEQFF. Together with reference TRBV5-4 and TRBJ2-1, the CDR3 gives the full variable domain: ETGVTQSPTHLIKTRGQQVTLRCSSQSGHNTVSWYQQALGQGPQFIFQYYREEENGRGNFPPRFSGLQFPNYSSELNVNALELDDSALYLCASSTDASLGNEQFFGPGTRLTVL.

This rearrangement joins TRBV7-3 to TRBJ2-7; tentative D call: TRBD1 (6 bases). Germline-derived CDR1 and CDR2 are SGHTA and FQGTGA. The CDR3 sequence is 14 residues long. V lost 2 bases and J 4 bases, leaving 12 bases between the germline ends. CDR3 residues: CASSLEPDSYEQYF. CDR3 DNA sequence: TGTGCCAGCAGCTTAGAACCGGACAGTTACGAGCAGTACTTC. Full variable domain (missing parts from reference TRBV7-3 and TRBJ2-7): GAGVSQTPSNKVTEKGKYVELRCDPISGHTALYWYRQSLGQGPEFLIYFQGTGAADDSGLPNDRFFAVRPEGSVSTLKIQRTERGDSAVYLCASSLEPDSYEQYFGPGTRLTVT.

The V and J genes are TRBV2 and TRBJ2-5; a weak D match, TRBD2 (7 bases). Trimming took 2 bases from V and 7 from J, leaving 14 bases between them. CDR3 length: 14 residues. CDR1 and CDR2 from the germline V gene are SNHLY and FYNNEI. CDR3 DNA: TGTGCCAGCAGTGAATTTGGGGGAGGGGGGACCCAGTACTTC. Translation gives CASSEFGGGGTQYF. Looking up the rest from reference TRBV2 and TRBJ2-5 gives the full variable domain: EPEVTQTPSHQVTQMGQEVILRCVPISNHLYFYWYRQILGQKVEFLVSFYNNEISEKSEIFDDQFSVERPDGSNFTLKIRSTKLEDSAMYFCASSEFGGGGTQYFGPGTRLLVL.

The V gene is TRBV7-2, the J gene TRBJ2-2; TRBD2 matches at 8 bases. CDR1 SGHTA and CDR2 FQGNSA come from the germline V gene. Losses at the gene ends were 1 base for V and 6 bases for J; bases not matched to a gene: 10. The CDR3 sequence is 17 residues long. As DNA, the CDR3 is TGTGCCAGCAGCTTAGACGCCGGGGGGGCCTCTCCCGGGGAGCTGTTTTTT. Translating it yields CASSLDAGGASPGELFF.